What follows describes a single T cell receptor (beta chain). RNA was extracted with the RNeasy kit, and a quantity of roughly 0.5 to 1 ug was reverse transcribed using random hexamers. Multiplex immunoSEQ PCR targeted 54 Vbeta and 13 Jbeta TCR beta segments. TCRdb analysed the immunoSEQ multiplex PCR reads with MiXCR anew, one entry per CDR3 protein. Here the sample spans approximately 170,000 distinct CDR3 sequences, 90% to 95% being singletons. CDR1 and CDR2 from the germline V gene are SQVTM and ANQGSEA. This CDR3 region has 12 residues. Trimming took 6 bases from V and 8 from J, leaving 14 bases between them. These data belong to a study of CD8 T cells in Susac syndrome. TCR beta was sequenced from blood CD8+ and CD4+ T cells. The control participants were healthy donors, and these controls were matched with respect to both age and sex. TEMRA cells were FACS-enriched, with CD8+ and CD4+ T cells isolated negatively.

The sequenced sample consisted of CD4+ T cells from PBMCs. This chain joins TRBV29-1 and TRBJ2-1; D gene uncertain. This clonotype was sampled from a human donor in good health. CDR3 protein: CSVDGIRDEQFF. Written as DNA, the CDR3 is TGCAGCGTCGATGGGATTCGAGATGAGCAGTTCTTC.